The clone carrying this T cell receptor beta chain has at least ten counts. The antigen is unknown. TCRdb recomputed calls from the 5' RACE reads with MiXCR, one row per CDR3 protein. The repertoire includes over 60,000 distinct CDR3 sequences, about 9.5% of them detected once, and around 8% sits in the top ten. This entry is derived from a study of early T cells in non-severe SARS-CoV-2 infection. Study results and limitations: Matching results from VDJdb favored anti-spike CD8 responses, leaving private and CD4 specificities undetected.

The CDR3 totals 14 residues. Per germline, CDR1 SQVTM and CDR2 ANQGSEA. Trimming cost V 3 bases and J 6 bases, with 14 bases left between them. This sample comprised whole blood, obtained at baseline. This clonotype was obtained from an adult who was a healthcare worker with PCR-confirmed SARS-CoV-2 infection or an uninfected control (not recorded which). J is TRBJ2-2 and V is TRBV29-1; the D gene is possibly TRBD1 (6 bases). The CDR3 nucleotides read TGCAGCGTTGAGAGGGGGTTTAGACCCGGGGAGCTGTTTTTT. This gives the protein CSVERGFRPGELFF.